The 25 T cell receptor beta chains reported below all come from one sample, sequenced in a study of vaccination and CD4 T cells after COVID-19. Their cognate antigens are unknown. As to treatment: roughly ten-day PBMC culture with coronavirus spike peptide pools or control peptides (ViraFEST assay). These CD4+ T cells came from an unexposed donor, sampled before the COVID-19 pandemic (2011-2018). With the Oncomine TCR Beta short-read assay, DNA from cultured CD4+ T cells was sequenced. TCRdb analysed the PCR reads with MiXCR anew, one entry per CDR3 protein. The table has about 7,200 distinct CDR3 sequences, about 24% seen once. The source material was CD4+ T cells from blood, cultured in vitro. The receptors stem from a human donor in good health.

The chain employs TRBV11-2 and TRBJ2-3; 9 bases fit TRBD1. The V gene's germline CDR1 is SGHAT and CDR2 FQNNGV. V lost 0 bases and J lost 1; bases outside the gene matches: 17. CDR3 size: 21 residues. The CDR3 spells CASSLDWRGQGAGPGTDTQYF. CDR3 DNA: TGTGCCAGCAGCTTAGATTGGAGGGGACAGGGCGCGGGGCCCGGCACAGATACGCAGTATTTT.

CDR3 in amino acids: CASSGVLGRGGYTF. The CDR3 coding sequence is TGTGCCAGCAGTGGTGTTTTGGGGCGCGGAGGCTACACCTTC. This chain joins TRBV2 and TRBJ1-2; TRBD1 might be the D (5 bases). Per germline, CDR1 SNHLY and CDR2 FYNNEI. The length of the CDR3 is 14 residues. V lost 4 bases and J lost 8, with 17 bases in between.

By share of the sample, this clonotype is medium-sized. The rearrangement joins TRBV7-8 to TRBJ1-2, with D unresolved. The V end lost 1 base, the J end lost 4 bases, and 13 bases lay between the germline ends. The CDR3 spans 15 residues. Germline V gene sequence: CDR1 SGHVS, CDR2 FQNEAQ. CDR3 amino acids: CASSLGTKRPYGYTF. The CDR3 bases are TGTGCCAGCAGCTTAGGGACTAAGAGACCCTATGGCTACACCTTC. Full variable domain (rest looked up from reference TRBV7-8 and TRBJ1-2): GAGVSQSPRYKVAKRGQDVALRCDPISGHVSLFWYQQALGQGPEFLTYFQNEAQLDKSGLPSDRFFAERPEGSVSTLKIQRTQQEDSAVYLCASSLGTKRPYGYTFGSGTRLTVV.

On this clonotype itself: One end of the junction does not line up with germline, which may come from a read error. CDR3 sequence reads: CASSGGTHSGTNVLTF. The CDR3, as DNA: TGTGCCAGCTCCGGTGGAACCCACTCTGGGACCAACGTCCTGACTTTC. The chain links TRBV6-1 to TRBJ2-6; D gene ambiguous. CDR3 size: 16 residues. CDR1 MNHNS and CDR2 SASEGT come from the germline V gene.

The V call is TRBV6-1, the J call TRBJ2-2; the D call may be TRBD1 or TRBD2 (6 bases each). Germline-derived CDR1 and CDR2 are MNHNS and SASEGT. V dropped 7 bases and J dropped 7 bases, with 19 bases sitting between them. The length of the CDR3 is 15 residues. CDR3 amino acids: CASNREEGTGGELFF. The DNA of the CDR3 is TGTGCCAGCAACAGGGAGGAGGGGACCGGCGGGGAGCTGTTTTTT.

The chain carries TRBV5-1 and TRBJ1-2; 7 nucleotides agree with TRBD1. The CDR3 length is 12 residues. The V and J ends lost 8 bases and 3 bases, in that order; junction bases with no gene match: 4. Germline CDR1 and CDR2: SGHRS and YFSETQ. The CDR3 nucleotides read TGCGCCAGTCGGGACAGTGACTATGGCTACACCTTC. This gives the protein CASRDSDYGYTF.

This clonotype was counted a few times. This rearrangement joins TRBV15 to TRBJ2-5; a possible D gene is TRBD2 (5 bases). The ends were cut back, 0 bases at V and 9 bases at J, with 11 bases in the middle. The V gene's germline CDR1 is LNHNV and CDR2 YYDKDF (reference sequence). The CDR3 has 13 residues. CDR3 in DNA: TGTGCCACCAGCAGAGACGGGGATCAGGCCCAGTACTTC. Translating it yields CATSRDGDQAQYF.

On this clonotype: At one boundary the junction diverges from the germline segment, which might be a read error. The CDR3 loop reads CTTSLDAGTEAFF. CDR3 DNA sequence: TGTACCACCAGCCTCGATGCCGGCACTGAAGCTTTCTTT. V usage is TRBV15 and J usage is TRBJ1-1; no definite D call. CDR3 length equals 13 residues. The V gene's germline CDR1 is LNHNV and CDR2 YYDKDF (reference sequence).

The chain recombines TRBV12-3 or TRBV12-4 with TRBJ2-4; D unresolved. V was cut by 5 bases and J by 5 bases, with 10 bases left in between. CDR3 size: 13 residues. The CDR3 loop is CASSTNLENIQYF. As DNA, the CDR3 is TGTGCCAGCAGTACAAACCTTGAAAACATTCAGTACTTC.

Only a few counts were recorded for this clonotype. The chain joins TRBV20-1 to TRBJ1-4; tentative D call: TRBD1 (5 bases). Germline V gene data show CDR1 as DFQATT and CDR2 as SNEGSKA (reference sequence). The CDR3 is made up of 14 amino acids. Trimming cost V 6 bases and J 6 bases, with 17 bases left between them. The CDR3 DNA reads as TGCAGTGCGTGGGGATGGGGGAGAGATGAAAAACTGTTTTTT. Its translation is CSAWGWGRDEKLFF.

This clonotype occurred a few times. The rearrangement joins TRBV6-1 to TRBJ2-7; weak D call: TRBD1 (5 bases). This CDR3 comprises 15 residues. The germline V gene has CDR1 MNHNS and CDR2 SASEGT. The V gene lost 2 bases and the J gene lost 4 bases, with 15 bases spanning the gap. The CDR3 is CASSETSQVMYEQYF. The CDR3 nucleotides are TGTGCCAGCAGTGAAACCTCACAGGTTATGTACGAGCAGTACTTC.

The chain has TRBV7-9 and TRBJ1-2, with D unresolved. The V and J ends lost 3 bases and 6 bases respectively, with 5 bases between them. The CDR3 totals 11 residues. Germline V gene sequence: CDR1 SEHNR, CDR2 FQNEAQ (reference sequence). This CDR3 is CASSLSHGYTF. The CDR3 DNA reads TGTGCCAGCAGCTTGTCCCATGGCTACACCTTC.

Only a few counts were recorded for this clonotype. This chain joins TRBV4-1 and TRBJ1-5; no reliable D call. CDR1 and CDR2 from the germline V gene are MGHRA and YSYEKL. The CDR3 has 17 amino acids. The germline V and J ends were trimmed by 3 bases and 5 bases, with 20 bases remaining between them. CDR3 sequence (DNA): TGCGCCAGCAGCCAGATTAACATGGGTCTTACGGATCAGCCCCAGCATTTT. Amino acids: CASSQINMGLTDQPQHF.

As regards this clonotype: A much larger clone is a single base away; this may be a read error. The chain recombines TRBV6-1 with TRBJ1-2, with D uncertain. Trimming shortened V by 4 bases and J by 1 base, and 10 bases separated the two germline ends. The CDR3 totals 14 residues. Germline V gene sequence: CDR1 MNHNS, CDR2 SASEGT. This CDR3 is CASSVQINNYGYTF. The CDR3 region has the DNA TGTGCCAGCAGTGTTCAGATAAATAACTATGGCTACACCTTC.

The sample holds a few counts of this clonotype. The chain has TRBV18 and TRBJ2-3; possibly TRBD1 for D (6 bases). The germline CDR1 and CDR2 sequences are KGHSH and LQKENI. CDR3 length: 13 residues. The V and J ends lost 6 bases and 10 bases respectively, with 17 bases between them. CDR3 sequence (DNA): TGTGCCAGCTCCCCGATGGGGGCCACGGCGCAGTATTTT. Protein product: CASSPMGATAQYF.

This clonotype was picked up one time. The CDR3 sequence is CASSGRVGPNEKLFF. The DNA of the CDR3 is TGTGCCAGCAGTGGGCGAGTCGGACCAAATGAAAAACTGTTTTTT. J is TRBJ1-4 and V is TRBV6-2 or TRBV6-3, with unresolved D. V lost 5 bases, J lost 5 bases, and 15 bases lay in between. In germline, CDR1 is MNHEY, CDR2 SVGEGT. There are 15 residues in the CDR3.

The sample holds a few counts of this clonotype. V usage is TRBV5-4 and J usage is TRBJ1-5; D uncertain. The CDR3 has 13 amino acids. CDR1 and CDR2 from the germline V gene are SGHNT and YYREEE (reference sequence). The ends were cut back, 0 bases at V and 1 base at J, with 2 bases in the middle. The CDR3 DNA reads as TGTGCCAGCAGCTTGGACAGCAATCAGCCCCAGCATTTT. As protein: CASSLDSNQPQHF.

The genes are TRBV12-3 or TRBV12-4 and TRBJ1-1; D is undetermined. The CDR3 contains 12 residues. Trimming stripped 1 base from V and 11 bases from J, with 11 bases between. The CDR3: CASSLVGGIAFF. The CDR3 DNA reads as TGTGCCAGCAGTTTAGTGGGAGGTATTGCTTTCTTT.

This chain links TRBV15 with TRBJ2-3, with 10 bases matching TRBD2. Germline CDR1 LNHNV, CDR2 YYDKDF (reference sequence). The J segment lost 2 bases and the V segment lost 0 bases, leaving 11 bases of the junction unmatched. The CDR3 extends over 19 amino acids. CDR3: CATSRDELAGAPSTDTQYF. CDR3 in DNA: TGTGCCACCAGCAGAGATGAGCTAGCGGGGGCCCCTTCCACAGATACGCAGTATTTT.

A few counts support this clonotype. The rearrangement uses TRBV11-2 and TRBJ2-3, with 9 bases lining up with TRBD1. V lost 2 bases to trimming and J lost 5 bases; unmatched junction nucleotides: 11. This CDR3 comprises 17 residues. The V gene's germline CDR1 is SGHAT and CDR2 FQNNGV. The CDR3 sequence is CASSLKIRDRVIDTQYF. CDR3 bases: TGTGCCAGCAGCTTAAAAATCCGGGACAGGGTGATAGATACGCAGTATTTT.

CDR3 DNA sequence: TGCAGTGCTATGCCCGGGCGCGACACCGGGGAGCTGTTTTTT. It specifies CSAMPGRDTGELFF. V is TRBV20-1 and J is TRBJ2-2; D is ambiguous. Looked up from germline, CDR1 is DFQATT and CDR2 is SNEGSKA (reference sequence). The CDR3 covers 14 residues. Trimming left V 4 bases short and J 3 bases short, with 12 bases between.

This clonotype has more than one count but fewer than ten. V gene TRBV12-3 or TRBV12-4 combines with J gene TRBJ1-5, with no clear D. The CDR3 totals 12 residues. With 6 bases removed from V and 1 base from J, the gap between germline ends came to 4 bases. The CDR3 bases are TGTGCCAGCAGGGAGAGCAATCAGCCCCAGCATTTT. This sequence encodes CASRESNQPQHF.

The J gene is TRBJ2-1, the V gene TRBV20-1; D gene ambiguous. V lost 5 bases and J 4 bases, leaving 15 bases between the germline ends. Germline V CDR1 and CDR2: DFQATT, SNEGSKA (reference sequence). The CDR3 is 14 amino acids. Written as DNA, the CDR3 is TGCAGTGCTTTTTCCCCCCCCTATTACAATGAGCAGTTCTTC. Amino acids: CSAFSPPYYNEQFF.

The rearrangement joins TRBV7-2 to TRBJ1-1, with D uncertain. Trimming left V 1 base short and J 5 bases short, with 5 bases between. The CDR3 length is 12 residues. Germline V gene data show CDR1 as SGHTA and CDR2 as FQGNSA. The CDR3 protein is CASSLVWTEAFF. In nucleotides, the CDR3 is TGTGCCAGCAGCTTAGTTTGGACTGAAGCTTTCTTT.

The genes are TRBV5-4 and TRBJ1-1, with 10 bases fitting TRBD1. Per germline, CDR1 SGHNT and CDR2 YYREEE (reference sequence). V gave up 10 bases and J gave up 8 bases; unmatched junction bases: 5. The CDR3 extends over 11 amino acids. The CDR3 here is CALGTGVEAFF. The CDR3, as DNA: TGTGCCCTAGGGACAGGGGTCGAAGCTTTCTTT.